This passage covers 30 T cell receptor beta chains from one sample sequenced in a study of shared clonotypes between healthy human individuals (dated by TCRdb to between 2020 and 2021). CD8 naive samples were CD45RO-negative cells positively selected for CCR7, giving a CD45RA+CCR7+ population that excluded TemRA cells. Libraries were constructed by the immunoSEQ multiplex PCR assay. The source is immuneACCESS, and TCRdb retained only in-frame sequences with V and J called. Part of the clones is not carried over; for the studies checked, unresolved V genes explain less than half of this, and the remainder is unexplained. The sample data list millions of clones, and roughly 94% of these were observed just once. The ten biggest clones cover approximately 1.2% of the sample. Sequencing input: naive CD8+ T cells sorted from blood. The cell subset or site label, read with the paper, signifies: CD45RA+CCR7+. Source of these receptors: a man aged 18-30 years in good health.

This clone was detected only once. The chain joins TRBV5-1 to TRBJ2-7; 10 nucleotides align to TRBD1. Trimming removed 0 bases from V and 3 bases from J; junction bases left unmatched: 9. Germline CDR1 is SGHRS and CDR2 is YFSETQ. CDR3 length: 17 amino acids. In nucleotides, the CDR3 is TGCGCCAGCAGCTTGGTCTCTGTCCGGGACAGGGGCTACGAGCAGTACTTC. Its translation is CASSLVSVRDRGYEQYF.

The chain joins TRBV29-1 to TRBJ1-3; D is undetermined. The CDR3 covers 12 residues. The V gene's germline CDR1 is SQVTM and CDR2 ANQGSEA. V lost 4 bases and J lost 5, with 9 bases in between. CDR3 DNA: TGCAGCGTTGCTGACAATAGAAACACCATATATTTT. Encoded protein: CSVADNRNTIYF.

In this sample, this clone turned up once. The V call is TRBV19, the J call TRBJ1-2; TRBD1 aligns across 8 bases. Germline V gene data show CDR1 as LNHDA and CDR2 as SQIVND (reference sequence). The CDR3 sequence is 13 residues long. V lost 7 bases to trimming and J lost 4 bases; unmatched junction nucleotides: 5. CDR3 sequence: CASNSDRAYGYTF. As DNA, the CDR3 is TGTGCCAGTAATTCGGACAGGGCCTATGGCTACACCTTC.

This chain connects TRBV11-2 to TRBJ1-4; weak D call: TRBD1 (6 bases). Germline V gene data show CDR1 as SGHAT and CDR2 as FQNNGV. Deletions cut 5 bases from V and 8 bases from J, with 12 bases between. The CDR3 extends over 13 amino acids. CDR3 protein: CASSPPGGEKLFF. The DNA for the CDR3 is TGTGCCAGCAGCCCTCCCGGGGGCGAAAAACTGTTTTTT.

This chain joins TRBV9 and TRBJ1-5; no definite D call. V gave up 2 bases and J gave up 1 base, with 7 bases separating them. CDR1 and CDR2 (germline): SGDLS, YYNGEE. The CDR3 sequence is 14 residues long. Here the CDR3 DNA reads TGTGCCAGCAGCGTCCACGGGAGCAATCAGCCCCAGCATTTT. This gives the protein CASSVHGSNQPQHF.

This sequence joins TRBV27 and TRBJ2-7, with D perhaps given as TRBD1 or TRBD2 (5 bases each). V was pared by 3 bases and J by 0 bases, with 15 bases between. The CDR3 contains 16 residues. In germline, CDR1 is MNHEY, CDR2 SMNVEV (reference sequence). The CDR3 nucleotides are TGTGCCAGCAGTTTTTTCAGGGTGGGGAGCTCCTACGAGCAGTACTTC. This translates into CASSFFRVGSSYEQYF.

The chain is built from TRBV6-5 and TRBJ2-1; 9 nucleotides line up with TRBD2. Germline loops: CDR1 MNHEY, CDR2 SVGAGI. This CDR3 has 15 amino acids. The junction had 1 base not matched to a gene; V was cut back by 0 bases and J by 4 bases. The CDR3 nucleotides are TGTGCCAGCAGTTACTCAAGCGGGAGGTACAATGAGCAGTTCTTC. Translation gives CASSYSSGRYNEQFF.

With respect to this clone: Other DNA sequences in this sample translate to the same CDR3. CDR3 protein: CASSPSSYEQYF. The CDR3 bases are TGTGCCAGCAGCCCAAGCTCCTACGAGCAGTACTTC. V is TRBV28 and J is TRBJ2-7; D not resolved. Germline V gene lookup returns CDR1 MDHEN and CDR2 SYDVKM. The length of the CDR3 is 12 residues. Trimming cost V 6 bases and J 0 bases, with 6 bases left between them. Full variable domain (remainder filled in from reference TRBV28 and TRBJ2-7): DVKVTQSSRYLVKRTGEKVFLECVQDMDHENMFWYRQDPGLGLRLIYFSYDVKMKEKGDIPEGYSVSREKKERFSLILESASTNQTSMYLCASSPSSYEQYFGPGTRLTVT.

The chain combines TRBV7-6 with TRBJ2-1, with unresolved D. V was clipped by 5 bases and J by 8 bases, with 19 bases between them. The CDR3 has 15 residues. CDR1 is SGHVS and CDR2 is FNYEAQ in the germline V gene. The CDR3 DNA follows: TGTGCCAGCAGCCAAAATCCTGACTGGTACTATGAGCAGTTCTTC. Its protein is CASSQNPDWYYEQFF.

The genes are TRBV5-1 and TRBJ2-7, with D perhaps TRBD1 (6 bases). V lost 2 bases and J 5 bases, leaving 11 bases between the germline ends. The V gene's germline CDR1 is SGHRS and CDR2 YFSETQ. This CDR3 has 13 amino acids. This chain's CDR3 is CASSFVDSHEQYF. CDR3 DNA: TGCGCCAGCAGCTTCGTGGACAGCCACGAGCAGTACTTC.

This chain connects TRBV9 to TRBJ2-4; D ambiguous. The germline V gene encodes CDR1 SGDLS and CDR2 YYNGEE. CDR3 size: 16 residues. V was pared by 0 bases and J by 1 base, with 11 bases between. The CDR3 region is CASSVDQSLAKNIQYF. CDR3 bases: TGTGCCAGCAGCGTAGATCAGTCTTTGGCCAAAAACATTCAGTACTTC.

The chain recombines TRBV7-9 with TRBJ2-4, with a weak D call TRBD2 (6 bases). The CDR3 totals 14 residues. CDR1 and CDR2 (germline): SEHNR, FQNEAQ (reference sequence). Trimming took off 5 bases at V and 7 bases at J, with 15 bases between the two ends. The CDR3 region has the DNA TGTGCCAGCAGCCTCCCGGAGGGATTGAACATTCAGTACTTC. It translates to CASSLPEGLNIQYF.

V and J are TRBV10-3 and TRBJ1-2; D uncertain. V gave up 6 bases and J gave up 3 bases, with 23 bases separating them. CDR1 is ENHRY, CDR2 SYGVKD, per germline. CDR3 length: 17 amino acids. CDR3 residues: CAIRHYYGSLEDYGYTF. The CDR3 DNA sequence: TGTGCCATCAGACACTACTACGGGAGCCTCGAGGACTATGGCTACACCTTC.

The rearrangement links TRBV30 to TRBJ2-7; 7 bases are a match to TRBD2. The junction had 7 bases not matched to a gene; V was cut back by 2 bases and J by 6 bases. The CDR3 consists of 13 residues. CDR1 and CDR2 from the germline V gene are GTSNPN and SVGIG (reference sequence). The CDR3 sequence: CAWSYSGNSEQYF. The CDR3 bases are TGTGCCTGGAGTTACAGCGGGAATAGCGAGCAGTACTTC.

This clone was detected only once. The chain carries TRBV28 and TRBJ2-7; D is ambiguous. Germline CDR1 and CDR2: MDHEN and SYDVKM. This CDR3 is 14 amino acids long. The germline V and J ends were trimmed by 6 bases and 2 bases, with 14 bases remaining between them. DNA of the CDR3: TGTGCCAGCAGCCTAACACAAGACCCCTACGAGCAGTACTTC. This gives the protein CASSLTQDPYEQYF.

The gene calls are TRBV10-2 and TRBJ2-1; possibly TRBD2 for D (5 bases). Trimming removed 4 bases at V and 0 bases at J, with 13 bases between. This CDR3 is built from 16 residues. The germline gives CDR1 WSHSY, CDR2 SAAADI. The CDR3 region is CASSGEGGPSYNEQFF. CDR3 nucleotide sequence: TGCGCCAGCAGTGGTGAAGGCGGGCCCTCCTACAATGAGCAGTTCTTC.

V is TRBV28 and J is TRBJ1-5; D is perhaps TRBD1 (6 bases). CDR3 length equals 15 residues. V was pared by 5 bases and J by 2 bases, with 13 bases between. CDR1 MDHEN and CDR2 SYDVKM come from the germline V gene. CDR3 DNA: TGTGCCAGCAGTCCCGGGGGGGCGCGCAATCAGCCCCAGCATTTT. Translating it yields CASSPGGARNQPQHF.

The chain employs TRBV5-1 and TRBJ2-7; D is unclear. Per the germline V gene, CDR1 is SGHRS and CDR2 is YFSETQ. The CDR3 has 14 residues. Trimming cost V 4 bases and J 0 bases, with 11 bases left between them. CDR3 coding DNA: TGCGCCAGCAGCCAGGAAGTTACCTCCTACGAGCAGTACTTC. Its protein product is CASSQEVTSYEQYF.

In this sample, this clone turned up once. The chain is built from TRBV29-1 and TRBJ1-1, with D perhaps TRBD1 (6 bases). V gave up 0 bases and J gave up 0 bases, with 17 bases separating them. CDR1 and CDR2 (germline): SQVTM, ANQGSEA. This CDR3 comprises 17 residues. In DNA, the CDR3 is TGCAGCGTTGAAGATCCCGCCCGGACAGCAATGAACACTGAAGCTTTCTTT. Its protein product is CSVEDPARTAMNTEAFF.

The chain carries TRBV10-2 and TRBJ2-1, with D perhaps matching TRBD2 (5 bases). Trimming left V 5 bases short and J 9 bases short, with 11 bases between. The CDR3 is 12 amino acids. Germline-derived CDR1 and CDR2 are WSHSY and SAAADI. CDR3 protein: CASSPGSGEQFF. Here the CDR3 DNA reads TGCGCCAGCAGTCCGGGGAGTGGTGAGCAGTTCTTC.

This clone was counted a single time. The chain employs TRBV27 and TRBJ2-1, with TRBD2 matching 11 bases. The CDR3 length is 16 residues. From germline, CDR1 is MNHEY and CDR2 SMNVEV (reference sequence). V trimming: 5 bases; J trimming: 6 bases; junction bases outside the gene matches: 9. CDR3 nucleotides: TGTGCCAGCAGTCCGCTTAGCGGGAGGGCCCCCAATGAGCAGTTCTTC. Its translation is CASSPLSGRAPNEQFF.

V and J are TRBV28 and TRBJ2-3; TRBD1 matches at 8 bases. Germline V gene lookup returns CDR1 MDHEN and CDR2 SYDVKM. CDR3 length: 15 residues. The V gene end was trimmed by 5 bases and the J gene end by 4 bases; junction bases not matched to a gene: 8. CDR3 sequence: CASSPDRGSADTQYF. CDR3 bases: TGTGCCAGCAGTCCTGACAGGGGTTCCGCAGATACGCAGTATTTT.

This clone was detected only once. The rearrangement joins TRBV5-1 to TRBJ2-3, with D hard to call. This CDR3 is 13 amino acids long. CDR1 SGHRS and CDR2 YFSETQ come from the germline V gene. The V end was cut by 0 bases, the J end by 9 bases, with 11 bases between. CDR3 in amino acids: CASSLGRRGTQYF. DNA of the CDR3: TGCGCCAGCAGCTTGGGGCGGCGAGGAACGCAGTATTTT.

J is TRBJ2-7 and V is TRBV5-4; D might be TRBD1 (6 bases). The CDR3 extends over 14 amino acids. The V end was cut by 4 bases, the J end by 2 bases, with 13 bases between. CDR1 and CDR2 (germline): SGHNT, YYREEE (reference sequence). This chain's CDR3 is CASSHIQGTYEQYF. For the CDR3, the DNA is TGTGCCAGCAGCCATATACAGGGAACCTACGAGCAGTACTTC.

Of note for this clone: The sample holds other DNA sequences that translate to the same CDR3. The gene calls are TRBV4-1 and TRBJ1-1; a possible D gene is TRBD1 (5 bases). This CDR3 is 14 amino acids long. The germline CDR1 and CDR2 sequences are MGHRA and YSYEKL. The V end was cut by 1 base, the J end by 5 bases, with 11 bases between. The chain's CDR3 is CASSQVGEGTEAFF. In DNA form, the CDR3 reads TGCGCCAGCAGCCAAGTAGGGGAAGGAACTGAAGCTTTCTTT.

V and J are TRBV10-2 and TRBJ1-6; TRBD1 is a possible D gene (5 bases). Germline V gives CDR1 WSHSY, CDR2 SAAADI. Trimming stripped 9 bases from V and 8 bases from J, with 17 bases between. The CDR3 has 14 amino acids. The CDR3 sequence is CASLRGVADSPLHF. In DNA form, the CDR3 reads TGCGCCAGTCTTCGGGGGGTGGCAGATTCACCCCTCCACTTT.

The rearrangement joins TRBV7-9 to TRBJ2-4, with 8 bases aligning to TRBD1. The junction had 9 bases not matched to a gene; V was cut back by 0 bases and J by 2 bases. The CDR3 has 18 amino acids. Germline lookup yields CDR1 SEHNR and CDR2 FQNEAQ (reference sequence). In DNA, the CDR3 is TGTGCCAGCAGCTTAGCGGTCGGGACAGGCGAATCCAAAAACATTCAGTACTTC. Translating it yields CASSLAVGTGESKNIQYF.

The chain carries TRBV9 and TRBJ2-1; TRBD2 matches 7 bases. V lost 6 bases, J lost 7 bases, and 13 bases stayed unmatched. This CDR3 is 15 amino acids long. Per germline, CDR1 SGDLS and CDR2 YYNGEE. This chain's CDR3 is CASTGLAAGMNEQFF. CDR3 nucleotides: TGTGCCAGCACCGGTCTAGCGGCAGGCATGAATGAGCAGTTCTTC.

The gene calls are TRBV6-1 and TRBJ2-7; 16 bases agree with TRBD2. CDR3 length: 18 amino acids. The V and J ends lost 2 bases and 1 base, in that order; junction bases with no gene match: 5. Germline CDR1 is MNHNS and CDR2 is SASEGT. CDR3 residues: CASSELPGLAGGSYEQYF. The CDR3 DNA is TGTGCCAGCAGTGAACTCCCGGGACTAGCGGGAGGGTCCTACGAGCAGTACTTC.

The chain combines TRBV9 with TRBJ2-6; 7 nucleotides match TRBD2. The V and J ends lost 4 bases and 2 bases, in that order; junction bases with no gene match: 12. The CDR3 has 18 amino acids. Germline CDR1 and CDR2: SGDLS and YYNGEE. CDR3 amino acids: CASSQLGRGGAGANVLTF. CDR3 DNA: TGTGCCAGCAGCCAACTAGGGAGGGGAGGAGCTGGGGCCAACGTCCTGACTTTC.